This TCR beta chain was captured in a study of regulatory T cells in long-lasting Graves disease. Libraries of TCR beta came from iRepertoire HTBI primers plus Arm-PCR of CDR3 regions. TCRdb called the multiplex PCR reads again in MiXCR, with one record for every CDR3 protein. Counted here are 550,000 to 600,000 distinct CDR3 sequences, around 15% occurring once; the ten biggest clones make up approximately 12%. Details on this clonotype: Being one base from a much bigger clone, this may be a read error.

CDR3 length: 10 residues. V shed 8 bases and J shed 3 bases, with 5 bases lying between them. Sample time point: newly diagnosed GD, antithyroid drugs for less than 3 months. PBMC-extracted RNA yielded the TCR library. The same data also contributed to another study, on T cells in Graves' hyperthyroidism and ophthalmopathy. Turning to that study: The model foresaw ophthalmopathy a median roughly 6.3 months prior to onset.

The V gene is TRBV12-3 or TRBV12-4, the J gene TRBJ2-7; the D is unclear. The receptor was derived from a man younger than 35 with Graves disease. This specimen was peripheral blood mononuclear cells (PBMCs), taken at new diagnosis, from a patient treated with antithyroid drugs. The CDR3 DNA reads TGTGCCAGCGGCAACTACGAGCAGTACTTC. As protein: CASGNYEQYF.